The entry below gives a single T cell receptor beta chain sequence along with its context. Data came from immunoSEQ multiplex PCR; TCRdb stores just in-frame clones and leaves some out. The sample includes around 130,000 clones, about 93% of them seen just once. There are 13 residues in the CDR3. With 5 bases removed from V and 6 bases from J, the gap between germline ends came to 13 bases. Germline-derived CDR1 and CDR2 are SGHNT and YENEEA. The sample originates from a study of control samples from healthy donors and cancer patients. V gene TRBV11-3 combines with J gene TRBJ1-1, with D perhaps matching TRBD1 (5 bases). The source of this sequence is a man aged 18 to 30 in good health. Sequenced input: blood. This CDR3 reads CASSAQGRSEAFF. The CDR3 region has the DNA TGTGCCAGCAGCGCCCAGGGTAGGTCTGAAGCTTTCTTT. Full variable domain (outside the CDR3, taken from reference TRBV11-3 and TRBJ1-1): EAGVVQSPRYKIIEKKQPVAFWCNPISGHNTLYWYLQNLGQGPELLIRYENEEAVDDSQLPKDRFSAERLKGVDSTLKIQPAELGDSAVYLCASSAQGRSEAFFGQGTRLTVV.